The rows below give T cell receptor beta chains drawn from one sample of a study of blood T cell repertoires in COVID-19. Repertoires were generated with immunoSEQ multiplex PCR, while TCRdb's copy carries only in-frame clones and drops some. The sample lists over 40,000 clones, 80% to 85% occurring once. Input material: peripheral blood. These receptors all stem from a man between 60 and 70 years old with active COVID-19. Both conserved end residues are part of each CDR3. The order of the fields is V gene, J gene, clone size, D gene, CDR3 protein, CDR3 DNA. D genes are given only for firm matches. Clone size, where shown, is once, few, many, or a class for clones that have expanded.

TRBV7-2	TRBJ2-7	.	TRBD2	CASSQRTGGVEQYF	TGTGCCAGCAGCCAGCGGACGGGGGGTGTCGAGCAGTACTTC
TRBV28	TRBJ2-2	.	.	CASSRDSLNTGELFF	TGTGCCAGCTCTAGAGACAGTCTGAACACCGGGGAGCTGTTTTTT
TRBV6-6	TRBJ1-1	.	TRBD1	CASSYPKTGPHTEAFF	TGTGCCAGCAGTTACCCGAAGACAGGGCCGCACACTGAAGCTTTCTTT
TRBV6-5	TRBJ2-7	.	.	CASRQARLYEQYF	TGTGCCAGCAGACAGGCGCGCCTCTACGAGCAGTACTTC
TRBV3-1/TRBV3-2	TRBJ2-1	.	.	CASSRRTPNNEQFF	TGTGCCAGCAGCCGGAGGACTCCTAACAATGAGCAGTTCTTC
TRBV28	TRBJ1-1	.	.	CASSLPRGAANTEAFF	TGTGCCAGCAGTTTACCCCGGGGGGCAGCGAACACTGAAGCTTTCTTT
TRBV7-2	TRBJ1-2	.	.	CASSSGGAGLNYGYTF	TGTGCCAGCAGCTCCGGGGGGGCAGGCTTAAACTATGGCTACACCTTC
TRBV4-2	TRBJ2-1	.	TRBD1	CASSPSDRANEQFF	TGTGCCAGCAGCCCTTCAGACAGGGCGAATGAGCAGTTCTTC
TRBV7-8	TRBJ2-1	.	.	CASSFSGGLYNEQFF	TGTGCCAGCAGCTTTTCCGGGGGACTTTACAATGAGCAGTTCTTC
TRBV28	TRBJ1-2	.	.	CASSLRDYGYTF	TGTGCCAGCAGCCTCAGGGACTATGGCTACACCTTC
TRBV6-1	TRBJ2-7	.	TRBD1	CASSEFTSGTGGYEQYF	TGTGCCAGCAGTGAGTTTACTTCCGGGACAGGGGGCTACGAGCAGTACTTC
TRBV28	TRBJ2-5	.	.	CASSSDTAVETQYF	TGTGCCAGCAGTTCGGACACGGCCGTTGAGACCCAGTACTTC
TRBV29-1	TRBJ2-1	few	TRBD2	CSVDPSGRAVGNEQFF	TGCAGCGTTGATCCTAGCGGGAGGGCCGTGGGGAATGAGCAGTTCTTC
TRBV9	TRBJ1-5	.	.	CASSDSPGDQPQHF	TGTGCCAGCAGCGATTCTCCGGGAGATCAGCCCCAGCATTTT
TRBV28	TRBJ2-5	few	.	CASSITPGNQETQYF	TGTGCCAGCAGTATAACTCCAGGGAACCAAGAGACCCAGTACTTC
TRBV6-2/TRBV6-3	TRBJ1-2	.	.	CASSARRANYGYTF	TGTGCCAGCAGCGCCAGGCGAGCTAACTATGGCTACACCTTC
TRBV5-1	TRBJ1-1	once	.	CASRIQGHNTEAFF	TGCGCCAGCAGGATTCAGGGGCATAACACTGAAGCTTTCTTT
TRBV11-2	TRBJ2-7	once	TRBD2	CASSTRSSGGSSYEQYF	TGTGCCAGCAGCACGCGATCTAGCGGGGGGAGCTCCTACGAGCAGTACTTC
TRBV12-3/TRBV12-4	TRBJ2-5	.	.	CASRRTVQETQYF	TGTGCCAGCAGAAGGACAGTCCAAGAGACCCAGTACTTC
TRBV19	TRBJ2-7	.	TRBD1	CASSIGPGTGRHEQYF	TGTGCCAGTAGTATAGGCCCCGGGACAGGGAGACACGAGCAGTACTTC
TRBV28	TRBJ1-5	.	.	CASSYQQRWDQPQHF	TGTGCCAGCAGTTATCAACAGAGATGGGATCAGCCCCAGCATTTT
TRBV7-9	TRBJ2-3	.	TRBD1	CASSRTGGSTDTQYF	TGTGCCAGCAGCCGAACAGGGGGGTCTACAGATACGCAGTATTTT
TRBV14	TRBJ2-3	.	TRBD1	CASSQDGTDHTDTQYF	TGTGCCAGCAGCCAAGACGGGACAGACCACACAGATACGCAGTATTTT
TRBV9	TRBJ2-1	.	.	CASSIPPLLTPGGNEQFF	TGTGCCAGCAGCATCCCCCCCCTTTTAACCCCAGGAGGCAATGAGCAGTTCTTC
TRBV2	TRBJ2-6	few	.	CASSEAWGAGANVLTF	TGTGCCAGCAGTGAAGCGTGGGGGGCTGGGGCCAACGTCCTGACTTTC
TRBV19	TRBJ1-5	.	TRBD1	CASSTDRGNQPQHF	TGTGCCAGTAGTACTGACAGGGGGAATCAGCCCCAGCATTTT
TRBV11-2	TRBJ1-5	.	.	CASSLAAGRNQPQHF	TGTGCCAGCAGCTTAGCGGCAGGCCGGAATCAGCCCCAGCATTTT
TRBV6-4	TRBJ2-1	.	TRBD1	CASSDSIGDRVFF	TGTGCCAGCAGTGACTCGATTGGGGACAGAGTGTTCTTC
TRBV10-3	TRBJ2-7	.	TRBD1	CAISESDRGGTYEQYF	TGTGCCATCAGTGAGTCCGACAGGGGGGGAACCTACGAGCAGTACTTC
TRBV19	TRBJ1-5	once	.	CASSPQGLGQPQHF	TGTGCCAGTAGTCCACAGGGTCTTGGGCAGCCCCAGCATTTT
TRBV5-4	TRBJ2-2	medium-sized	.	CASSLDRNTGELFF	TGTGCCAGCAGCTTGGACAGGAACACCGGGGAGCTGTTTTTT
TRBV6-5	TRBJ2-2	.	.	CASSYSTHTGELFF	TGTGCCAGCAGTTACTCGACTCACACCGGGGAGCTGTTTTTT
TRBV28	TRBJ1-1	.	.	CASKDRSMNTEAFF	TGTGCCAGTAAGGACAGAAGCATGAACACTGAAGCTTTCTTT
TRBV11-2	TRBJ2-7	.	TRBD2	CASRSLGGRTSYEQYF	TGTGCCAGCAGGTCCCTTGGCGGGAGGACTTCCTACGAGCAGTACTTC
TRBV4-1	TRBJ2-3	.	.	CASSQDRGSTSTDTQYF	TGCGCCAGCAGCCAAGATCGAGGGAGTACCAGCACAGATACGCAGTATTTT
TRBV7-9	TRBJ1-6	few	.	CASSSTGNSPLHF	TGTGCCAGCAGCTCTACAGGGAATTCACCCCTCCACTTT
TRBV19	TRBJ2-5	.	.	CASSIADIGPQETQYF	TGTGCCAGTAGTATTGCGGATATAGGCCCACAAGAGACCCAGTACTTC
TRBV19	TRBJ2-5	.	TRBD2	CASSISGGRETQYF	TGTGCCAGTAGTATCTCGGGGGGACGAGAGACCCAGTACTTC
TRBV6-5	TRBJ2-2	.	TRBD1	CASSWGQDNTGELFF	TGTGCCAGCAGTTGGGGACAGGACAACACCGGGGAGCTGTTTTTT
TRBV19	TRBJ1-1	.	.	CASSPYRRGEAEAFF	TGTGCCAGTAGTCCCTACCGAAGAGGAGAGGCTGAAGCTTTCTTT
TRBV11-2	TRBJ2-2	.	TRBD2	CASSGLAGGGELFF	TGTGCCAGCAGTGGACTAGCGGGAGGCGGGGAGCTGTTTTTT
TRBV28	TRBJ2-3	few	TRBD2	CASSLQLAGGTDTQYF	TGTGCCAGCAGTTTACAACTAGCGGGGGGTACAGATACGCAGTATTTT
TRBV3-1/TRBV3-2	TRBJ1-6	.	.	CASSRGLGPSTRSPLHF	TGTGCCAGCAGCCGAGGGTTAGGGCCATCAACGCGATCACCCCTCCACTTT
TRBV6-5	TRBJ2-7	.	TRBD2	CASSISSGSYEQYF	TGTGCCAGCAGTATTTCTAGCGGGAGCTACGAGCAGTACTTC
TRBV7-2	TRBJ1-5	few	.	CASSLGALGRQPQHF	TGTGCCAGCAGCTTAGGGGCTCTCGGCCGTCAGCCCCAGCATTTT
TRBV7-8	TRBJ2-2	.	TRBD2	CASSPPSSRRGAGELFF	TGTGCCAGCAGCCCACCGAGTAGCAGACGGGGGGCCGGGGAGCTGTTTTTT
TRBV4-1	TRBJ2-5	.	.	CASSQDRGGETQYF	TGCGCCAGCAGCCAAGATAGGGGGGGAGAGACCCAGTACTTC
TRBV2	TRBJ2-1	.	.	CASSQTGREQFF	TGTGCCAGCAGTCAGACAGGCCGTGAGCAGTTCTTC
TRBV5-3	TRBJ2-3	.	TRBD2	CARSLTSGSSTDTQYF	TGTGCCAGAAGCTTGACTAGCGGGTCCAGCACAGATACGCAGTATTTT
TRBV29-1	TRBJ2-5	.	.	CSVLWGGETQYF	TGCAGCGTCCTCTGGGGGGGCGAGACCCAGTACTTC
TRBV12-3/TRBV12-4	TRBJ2-1	.	.	CASSGALYNEQFF	TGTGCCAGCTCTGGGGCCCTCTACAATGAGCAGTTCTTC
TRBV2	TRBJ2-7	.	.	CASSPTPTYEQYF	TGTGCCAGCAGTCCCACTCCTACCTACGAGCAGTACTTC
TRBV5-5	TRBJ2-7	once	.	CASTLPGQPSYEQYF	TGTGCCAGCACCCTGCCGGGACAACCCTCCTACGAGCAGTACTTC
TRBV2	TRBJ1-1	.	.	CASSGGRRTEAFF	TGTGCCAGCAGTGGGGGCCGTCGGACTGAAGCTTTCTTT
TRBV5-1	TRBJ2-7	.	TRBD1	CASSFWTGESSYEQYF	TGCGCCAGCAGCTTCTGGACAGGCGAGTCCTCCTACGAGCAGTACTTC
TRBV11-2	TRBJ2-1	.	TRBD2	CASSLGGRENEQFF	TGTGCCAGCAGCTTAGGGGGGAGGGAAAATGAGCAGTTCTTC
TRBV5-1	TRBJ2-3	.	.	CASSPTQATDTQYF	TGCGCCAGCAGCCCCACGCAGGCCACAGATACGCAGTATTTT
TRBV3-1/TRBV3-2	TRBJ1-2	few	TRBD1	CASSPGTGYGYTF	TGTGCCAGCAGCCCAGGGACAGGATATGGCTACACCTTC
TRBV5-1	TRBJ2-1	.	.	CASSLWPGSSYNEQFF	TGCGCCAGCAGCTTGTGGCCGGGATCCTCCTACAATGAGCAGTTCTTC
TRBV6-5	TRBJ1-6	.	.	CASTRTGNNSPLHF	TGTGCCAGCACCCGGACTGGAAATAATTCACCCCTCCACTTT